The 6 T cell receptor beta chains below all came from one sample that was sequenced in a study of regulatory T cells in long-lasting Graves disease (dated by TCRdb to about 2021). The sample's time point label, in plain terms: newly diagnosed GD, antithyroid drugs for less than 3 months. For both TCR sequencing and RNA sequencing, RNA was extracted from PBMCs in TRIzol. Library preparation used multiplex PCR. Sequencing relied on an Illumina HiSeq 4000. To build TCR beta libraries, CDR3 regions were amplified by Arm-PCR using iRepertoire HTBI primers. TCRdb handled the public reads itself, with Q25 trimming in fastp and clone calling in MiXCR, and kept productive beta chains. Entries that share a CDR3 protein sequence are merged under the most common genes and DNA. The sample profile shows about 540,000 distinct CDR3 sequences; roughly 13% of them were found once. Of the sample, over 7.5% falls within the top ten clones.

The data also belong to a second study, concerning T cells in Graves' hyperthyroidism and ophthalmopathy.

This sample comprised peripheral blood mononuclear cells (PBMCs), obtained at new diagnosis, from a patient treated with antithyroid drugs. These receptors originate from a young man with Graves disease. Donor details come from another sample of the same person, matched by shared clones.

This clonotype was detected ten times or more. This chain connects TRBV28 to TRBJ1-2; D unclear. The CDR3 runs to 14 residues. V lost 5 bases to trimming and J lost 2 bases, with 12 bases between them. Germline CDR1 reads MDHEN; CDR2 reads SYDVKM. The CDR3, as DNA: TGTGCCAGCAGTCCGAGCTCAATAAACTATGGCTACACCTTC. This translates into CASSPSSINYGYTF.

In its sample, this clonotype was seen a few times. V gene TRBV6-2 or TRBV6-3 combines with J gene TRBJ1-2; tentatively, D is TRBD1 (5 bases). V lost 5 bases and J lost 4, with 11 bases in between. The germline V gene encodes CDR1 MNHEY and CDR2 SVGEGT. The CDR3 spans 13 residues. The CDR3 coding sequence is TGTGCCAGCAGTCCAGCCGGGACCTATGGCTACACCTTC. Translating it yields CASSPAGTYGYTF.

This clonotype was counted many times. The V and J genes are TRBV11-3 and TRBJ2-1, with unresolved D. The germline gives CDR1 SGHNT, CDR2 YENEEA. CDR3 length: 13 amino acids. V lost 5 bases to trimming and J lost 4 bases, with 9 bases between them. The CDR3 sequence: CASSKEQYNEQFF. The CDR3, as DNA: TGTGCCAGCAGCAAAGAACAGTACAATGAGCAGTTCTTC.

This clonotype came up a few times. The rearrangement uses TRBV2 and TRBJ1-5, with D unresolved. The V gene's germline CDR1 is SNHLY and CDR2 FYNNEI. The V end lost 8 bases, the J end lost 0 bases, and 20 bases lay between the germline ends. This CDR3 has 17 amino acids. CDR3 sequence reads: CASGLPEGVPSNQPQHF. DNA of the CDR3: TGTGCCAGCGGCCTTCCGGAGGGCGTCCCTAGCAATCAGCCCCAGCATTTT. Drawing the rest from reference TRBV2 and TRBJ1-5, the complete variable domain is EPEVTQTPSHQVTQMGQEVILRCVPISNHLYFYWYRQILGQKVEFLVSFYNNEISEKSEIFDDQFSVERPDGSNFTLKIRSTKLEDSAMYFCASGLPEGVPSNQPQHFGDGTRLSIL.

This clonotype was counted many times. The chain employs TRBV7-3 and TRBJ2-2, with D possibly being TRBD1 (5 bases). V dropped 5 bases and J dropped 5 bases, with 15 bases sitting between them. In germline, CDR1 is SGHTA, CDR2 FQGTGA. This CDR3 has 15 residues. For the CDR3, the DNA is TGTGCCAGCAGCCCATCGACAGTTAGAACCGGGGAGCTGTTTTTT. This encodes CASSPSTVRTGELFF.

This clonotype was counted many times. This chain links TRBV27 with TRBJ2-5, with D unclear. The CDR3 runs to 13 residues. Germline V CDR1 and CDR2: MNHEY, SMNVEV (reference sequence). Trimming shortened V by 8 bases and J by 5 bases, and 15 bases separated the two germline ends. The CDR3 sequence is CASARQNRETQYF. Written as DNA, the CDR3 is TGTGCCAGCGCTCGACAAAATAGGGAGACCCAGTACTTC.